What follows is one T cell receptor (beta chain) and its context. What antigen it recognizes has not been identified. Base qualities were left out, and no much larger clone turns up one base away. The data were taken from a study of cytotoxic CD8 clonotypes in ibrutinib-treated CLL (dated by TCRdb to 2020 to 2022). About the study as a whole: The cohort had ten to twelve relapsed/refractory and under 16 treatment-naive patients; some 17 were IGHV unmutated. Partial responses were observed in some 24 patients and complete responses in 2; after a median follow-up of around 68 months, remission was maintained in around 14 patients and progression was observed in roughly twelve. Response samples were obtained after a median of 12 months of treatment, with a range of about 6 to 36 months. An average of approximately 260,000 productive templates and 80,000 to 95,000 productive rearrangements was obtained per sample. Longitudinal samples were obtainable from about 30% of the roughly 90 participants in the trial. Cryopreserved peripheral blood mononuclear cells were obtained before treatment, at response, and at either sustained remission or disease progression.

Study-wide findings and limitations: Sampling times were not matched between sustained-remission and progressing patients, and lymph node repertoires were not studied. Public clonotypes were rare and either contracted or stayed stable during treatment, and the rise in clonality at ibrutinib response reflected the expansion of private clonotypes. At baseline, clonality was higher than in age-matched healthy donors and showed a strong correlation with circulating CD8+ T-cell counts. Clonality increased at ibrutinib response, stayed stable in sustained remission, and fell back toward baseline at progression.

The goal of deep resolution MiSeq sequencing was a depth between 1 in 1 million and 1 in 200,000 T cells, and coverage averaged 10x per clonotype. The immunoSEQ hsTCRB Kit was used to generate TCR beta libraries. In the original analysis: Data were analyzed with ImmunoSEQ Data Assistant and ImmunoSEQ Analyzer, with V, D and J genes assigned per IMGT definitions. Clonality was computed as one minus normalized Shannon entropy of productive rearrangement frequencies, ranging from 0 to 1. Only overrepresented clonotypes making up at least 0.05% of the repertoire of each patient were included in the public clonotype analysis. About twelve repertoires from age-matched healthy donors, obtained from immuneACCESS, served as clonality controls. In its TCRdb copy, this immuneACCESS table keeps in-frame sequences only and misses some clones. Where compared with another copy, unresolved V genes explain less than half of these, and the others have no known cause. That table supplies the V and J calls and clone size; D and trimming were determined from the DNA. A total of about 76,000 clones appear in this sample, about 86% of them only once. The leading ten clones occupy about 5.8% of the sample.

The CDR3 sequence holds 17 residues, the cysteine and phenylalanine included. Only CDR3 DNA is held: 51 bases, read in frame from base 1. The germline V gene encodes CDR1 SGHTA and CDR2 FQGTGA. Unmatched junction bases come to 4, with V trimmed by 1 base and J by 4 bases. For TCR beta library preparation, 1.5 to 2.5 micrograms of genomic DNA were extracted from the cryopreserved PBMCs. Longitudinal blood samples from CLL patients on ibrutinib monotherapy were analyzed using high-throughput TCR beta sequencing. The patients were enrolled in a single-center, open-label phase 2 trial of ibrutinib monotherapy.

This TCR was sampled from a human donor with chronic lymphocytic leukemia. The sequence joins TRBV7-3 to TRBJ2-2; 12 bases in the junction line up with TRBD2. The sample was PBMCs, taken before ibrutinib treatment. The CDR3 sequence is CASSLRLAGVSTGELFF. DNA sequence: TGTGCCAGCAGCTTAAGACTAGCGGGAGTGAGCACCGGGGAGCTGTTTTTT.